A selection of T cell receptor beta chains follows, all from one sample in a study of cytomegalovirus exposure and HLA in healthy donors. The data were produced by immunoSEQ multiplex PCR, yet TCRdb's version contains in-frame clones alone and is incomplete. The repertoire has some 150,000 clones, around 82% of them found once; the top ten carry around 7%. The sample taken for sequencing was PBMCs. These receptors all come from a woman between 50 and 59 years old in good health and CMV-seropositive. Both conserved end residues are part of each CDR3. D genes are given only for firm matches. Not all rows give a size; the values are once, few, many and, for expanded clones, a class.

j_gene,d_gene,v_gene,abundance,CDR3aa,CDR3nt
TRBJ1-5,.,TRBV19,.,CASSIQTYSNQPQHF,TGTGCCAGTAGTATACAGACTTATAGCAATCAGCCCCAGCATTTT
TRBJ1-6,.,TRBV7-2,.,CASSLGGSPLESPLHF,TGTGCCAGCAGCTTAGGAGGAAGCCCCTTGGAGTCACCCCTCCACTTT
TRBJ2-1,TRBD1,TRBV2,.,CASRGLGQGGDEQFF,TGTGCCAGCAGGGGATTGGGACAGGGAGGAGATGAGCAGTTCTTC
TRBJ1-5,TRBD1,TRBV2,.,CASSRDSRGFTQHF,TGTGCCAGCAGCAGGGACAGCCGGGGTTTCACCCAGCATTTT
TRBJ2-7,.,TRBV4-1,.,CASREIAGAYEQYF,TGCGCCAGCAGGGAAATTGCGGGGGCGTACGAGCAGTACTTC
TRBJ1-2,.,TRBV7-8,.,CASSLGAKNYGYTF,TGTGCCAGCAGCTTAGGAGCTAAGAACTATGGCTACACCTTC
TRBJ2-1,TRBD2,TRBV9,.,CASSGGLVGNNEQFF,TGTGCCAGCAGCGGGGGACTAGTGGGGAATAATGAGCAGTTCTTC
TRBJ2-2,.,TRBV9,.,CASSVDLATGELFF,TGTGCCAGCAGCGTAGACCTAGCAACCGGGGAGCTGTTTTTT
TRBJ1-6,TRBD1,TRBV6-6,.,CASSLTGDNSPLHF,TGTGCCAGCAGTCTAACAGGGGACAATTCACCCCTCCACTTT
TRBJ2-6,.,TRBV7-3,.,CASSLGATGANVLTF,TGTGCCAGCAGCTTGGGGGCGACTGGGGCCAACGTCCTGACTTTC
TRBJ1-6,TRBD1,TRBV6-5,.,CASTRDRRNSPLHF,TGTGCCAGCACCAGGGACAGAAGAAATTCACCCCTCCACTTT
TRBJ2-7,.,TRBV5-1,.,CASSLGGYEQYF,TGCGCCAGCAGCTTGGGCGGGTACGAGCAGTACTTC
TRBJ1-1,TRBD1,TRBV30,.,CAWAAGGQASANTEAFF,TGTGCCTGGGCGGCCGGGGGACAGGCGTCGGCGAACACTGAAGCTTTCTTT
TRBJ2-7,.,TRBV5-1,.,CASSLNKAGEQYF,TGCGCCAGCAGCTTGAATAAGGCGGGCGAGCAGTACTTC
TRBJ1-4,TRBD1,TRBV5-1,.,CASSSRTGGSNEKLFF,TGCGCCAGCAGCTCCCGGACAGGGGGTTCTAATGAAAAACTGTTTTTT
TRBJ1-6,TRBD1,TRBV19,.,CATTTGSRSPLHF,TGTGCCACCACGACAGGGAGTAGATCACCCCTCCACTTT
TRBJ2-7,.,TRBV21-1,.,CASLGTYEQYF,TGTGCCAGCCTAGGGACTTACGAGCAGTACTTC
TRBJ1-2,TRBD1,TRBV19,.,CASTWLQGAGGYTF,TGTGCCAGTACCTGGTTACAGGGGGCGGGTGGCTACACCTTC
TRBJ1-1,.,TRBV12-5,once,CASGLSLNTEAFF,TGTGCTAGTGGTTTGTCGTTGAACACTGAAGCTTTCTTT
TRBJ2-1,.,TRBV9,once,CASSVGGGARNEQFF,TGTGCCAGCAGCGTGGGAGGGGGGGCTAGAAATGAGCAGTTCTTC
TRBJ2-4,.,TRBV28,.,CASSGGGAAKNIQYF,TGTGCCAGCAGTGGTGGGGGGGCGGCCAAAAACATTCAGTACTTC
TRBJ1-5,TRBD1,TRBV4-1,few,CASSQVGLRGNQPQHF,TGCGCCAGCAGCCAAGTGGGGCTCAGGGGGAATCAGCCCCAGCATTTT
TRBJ2-7,TRBD1,TRBV5-1,.,CASSRDRVGPDEQYF,TGCGCCAGCAGCCGGGACAGGGTAGGTCCAGACGAGCAGTACTTC
TRBJ1-4,.,TRBV19,.,CASSIGLQGEKLFF,TGTGCCAGTAGTATAGGACTCCAAGGAGAAAAACTGTTTTTT
TRBJ2-7,.,TRBV9,.,CASSPRQAPYEQYF,TGTGCCAGCAGCCCGAGACAGGCTCCCTACGAGCAGTACTTC
TRBJ1-3,TRBD1,TRBV2,.,CASSEARDRPTRTIYF,TGTGCCAGCAGTGAAGCCCGGGACAGGCCTACGAGGACCATATATTTT
TRBJ2-2,.,TRBV29-1,.,CSVLMNTGELFF,TGCAGCGTTCTAATGAACACCGGGGAGCTGTTTTTT
TRBJ2-6,.,TRBV7-2,.,CASSLGGGPGANVLTF,TGTGCCAGCAGCTTAGGCGGGGGCCCTGGGGCCAACGTCCTGACTTTC
TRBJ2-3,.,TRBV5-1,few,CASSVSGTNTQYF,TGCGCCAGCAGCGTCTCCGGGACAAATACGCAGTATTTT
TRBJ2-7,.,TRBV4-1,few,CASSQDRGISYEQYF,TGCGCCAGCAGCCAAGATCGAGGGATCTCCTACGAGCAGTACTTC
TRBJ1-6,.,TRBV7-9,.,CASSLMRGAGSPLHF,TGTGCCAGCAGCTTAATGCGGGGGGCAGGTTCACCCCTCCACTTT
TRBJ2-7,TRBD2,TRBV30,.,CAWSMGASGGYEQYF,TGTGCCTGGAGTATGGGTGCTAGCGGGGGCTACGAGCAGTACTTC
TRBJ1-6,.,TRBV9,few,CASSVRSYNSPLHF,TGTGCCAGCAGCGTCAGGTCCTATAATTCACCCCTCCACTTT
TRBJ2-2,TRBD2,TRBV2,few,CASSSLKGLASLSNTGELFF,TGTGCCAGCAGTTCCCTCAAGGGACTAGCGAGCCTTTCGAACACCGGGGAGCTGTTTTTT
TRBJ2-2,TRBD2,TRBV7-9,.,CASSLRSGGPRTNTGELFF,TGTGCCAGCAGCTTAAGAAGCGGGGGCCCCCGTACAAACACCGGGGAGCTGTTTTTT
TRBJ1-2,.,TRBV4-3,.,CASSRERGDGYTF,TGCGCCAGCAGCCGCGAACGGGGGGATGGCTACACCTTC
TRBJ2-1,TRBD2,TRBV7-9,few,CASSSAFSGGAHEQFF,TGTGCCAGCAGCTCAGCCTTTAGCGGGGGGGCCCATGAGCAGTTCTTC
TRBJ1-5,TRBD1,TRBV10-3,.,CAISRDSNNQPQHF,TGTGCCATCAGCCGGGACAGCAACAATCAGCCCCAGCATTTT
TRBJ1-6,.,TRBV4-3,.,CASSQGRGLDNSPLHF,TGCGCCAGCAGCCAAGGGAGAGGGCTAGACAATTCACCCCTCCACTTT
TRBJ1-2,.,TRBV19,.,CASSIVQGGYGYTF,TGTGCCAGTAGTATAGTACAGGGTGGATATGGCTACACCTTC
TRBJ2-7,.,TRBV4-1,.,CASSQFYREKGHLYEQYF,TGCGCCAGCAGCCAGTTCTACAGGGAAAAGGGTCACCTATACGAGCAGTACTTC
TRBJ2-3,TRBD1,TRBV5-1,.,CASRFQGVPTDTQYF,TGCGCCAGCCGTTTCCAGGGGGTTCCCACAGATACGCAGTATTTT
TRBJ2-7,TRBD2,TRBV4-3,.,CASSPEQTSGGYEQYF,TGCGCCAGCAGCCCCGAACAGACTAGCGGGGGATACGAGCAGTACTTC